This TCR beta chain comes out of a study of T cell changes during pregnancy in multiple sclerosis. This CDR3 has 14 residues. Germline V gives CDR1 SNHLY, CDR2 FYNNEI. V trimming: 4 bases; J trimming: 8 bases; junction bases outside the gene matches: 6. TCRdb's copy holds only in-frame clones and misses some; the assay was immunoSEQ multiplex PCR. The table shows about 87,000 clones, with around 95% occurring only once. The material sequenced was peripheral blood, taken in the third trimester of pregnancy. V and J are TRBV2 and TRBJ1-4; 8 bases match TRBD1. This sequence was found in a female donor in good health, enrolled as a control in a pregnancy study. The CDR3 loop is CASSGQGAVEKLFF. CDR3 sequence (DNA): TGTGCCAGCAGTGGTCAGGGGGCGGTCGAAAAACTGTTTTTT. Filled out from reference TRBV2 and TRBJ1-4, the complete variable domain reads EPEVTQTPSHQVTQMGQEVILRCVPISNHLYFYWYRQILGQKVEFLVSFYNNEISEKSEIFDDQFSVERPDGSNFTLKIRSTKLEDSAMYFCASSGQGAVEKLFFGSGTQLSVL.